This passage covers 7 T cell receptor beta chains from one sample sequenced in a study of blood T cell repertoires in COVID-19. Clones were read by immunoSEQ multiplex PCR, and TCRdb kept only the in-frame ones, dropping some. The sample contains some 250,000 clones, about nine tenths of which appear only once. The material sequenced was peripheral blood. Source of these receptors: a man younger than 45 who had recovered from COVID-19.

The CDR3 is CASSPSSGGGGNEQFF. CDR3 nucleotides: TGTGCCAGCAGCCCCTCTAGCGGGGGGGGAGGAAATGAGCAGTTCTTC. This chain uses TRBV3-1 (or the pseudogene TRBV3-2) with TRBJ2-1, with 12 bases identical to TRBD2. V shed 4 bases and J 7 bases; nucleotides not matched to a gene: 8. The length of the CDR3 is 16 residues. Germline V gene lookup returns CDR1 LGHDT and CDR2 YNNKEL (reference sequence).

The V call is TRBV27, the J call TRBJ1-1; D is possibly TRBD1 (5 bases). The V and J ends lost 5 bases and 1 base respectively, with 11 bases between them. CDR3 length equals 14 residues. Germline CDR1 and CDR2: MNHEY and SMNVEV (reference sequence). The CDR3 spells CASSTLDRNTEAFF. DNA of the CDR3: TGTGCCAGCAGTACCCTAGACAGGAACACTGAAGCTTTCTTT.

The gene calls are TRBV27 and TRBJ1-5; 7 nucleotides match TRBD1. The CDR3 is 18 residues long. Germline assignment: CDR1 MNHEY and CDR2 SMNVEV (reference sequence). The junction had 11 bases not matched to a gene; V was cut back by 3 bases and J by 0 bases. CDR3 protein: CASSFSGTDYYSNQPQHF. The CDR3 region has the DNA TGTGCCAGCAGTTTCTCCGGGACAGACTACTATAGCAATCAGCCCCAGCATTTT.

The CDR3 DNA reads TGCAGCGTTGTTGTCAGGGGGCGACCTGTGGACACTGAAGCTTTCTTT. Protein product: CSVVVRGRPVDTEAFF. The chain is built from TRBV29-1 and TRBJ1-1, with 8 bases that match TRBD1. Germline V gene sequence: CDR1 SQVTM, CDR2 ANQGSEA. The trim removed 4 bases at V and 3 bases at J, leaving 13 bases unmatched. The CDR3 totals 16 residues. The full variable domain, completed using reference TRBV29-1 and TRBJ1-1, is SAVISQKPSRDICQRGTSLTIQCQVDSQVTMMFWYRQQPGQSLTLIATANQGSEATYESGFVIDKFPISRPNLTFSTLTVSNMSPEDSSIYLCSVVVRGRPVDTEAFFGQGTRLTVV.

The CDR3 is CASRPHSSLFSTNEKLFF. The CDR3 coding sequence is TGTGCAAGTCGCCCCCACAGTTCACTCTTTTCTACTAATGAAAAACTGTTTTTT. The rearrangement uses TRBV12-2 and TRBJ1-4; the table's D call, TRBD1, has no DNA check behind it. TRBV12-2 is a documented pseudogene. The CDR3 has 18 amino acids.

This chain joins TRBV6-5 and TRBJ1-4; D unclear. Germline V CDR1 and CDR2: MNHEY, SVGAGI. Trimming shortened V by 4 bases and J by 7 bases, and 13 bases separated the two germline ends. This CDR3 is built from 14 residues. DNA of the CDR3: TGTGCCAGCAGTTTGCCGGGGAATGGTGAAAAACTGTTTTTT. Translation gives CASSLPGNGEKLFF.

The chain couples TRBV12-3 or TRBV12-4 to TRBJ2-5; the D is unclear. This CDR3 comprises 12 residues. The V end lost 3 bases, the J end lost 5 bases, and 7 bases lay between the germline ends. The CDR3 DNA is TGTGCCAGCAGTTTTCGTATCGAGACCCAGTACTTC. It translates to CASSFRIETQYF.